This TCR beta chain was identified during a study of blood T cells in healthy people across ages. Overall study findings and caveats: A greater number of naive CD4+ cells and higher diversity distinguished long-lived donors from aged donors.

Investigators took 8 to 10 milliliters of peripheral blood from every donor. Sample-barcoded 5' priming and a J-beta primer mix drove a second PCR of about 7 to 12 cycles. A single record per CDR3 protein comes from TCRdb applying MiXCR to the 5' RACE reads. The profile shows about 2 million distinct CDR3 sequences, around half of them singletons. Germline lookup yields CDR1 LNHNV and CDR2 YYDKDF (reference sequence). J lost 2 bases, V lost 1 base, and 5 bases had no gene match. The CDR3 contains 17 residues. This clonotype appeared a few times. Antigen: not known. The sequencing input was blood. The chain has TRBV15 and TRBJ2-7, with 13 bases lining up with TRBD2. The sequence was obtained from a woman between 40 and 55 years old in good health. The CDR3 coding sequence is TGTGCCACCAGCAGAGGGACTAGCGGGGGTGCCACCTACGAGCAGTACTTC. It translates to CATSRGTSGGATYEQYF.